The source of this TCR beta chain is a study of blood T cell repertoires in COVID-19. Overall study context: COVID-19 samples from acute and convalescent phases originated in the United States, Italy and Spain. PBMCs, B-cell-depleted T cells, or T cells were the source of the cDNA or gDNA that made up the material.

The CDR3 contains 15 residues. Germline values: CDR1 SGHAT, CDR2 FQNNGV. V shed 1 base, J shed 3 bases, and the junction held 3 bases outside the gene matches. In the authors' methods: Nucleated cell counts were estimated from reference gene primer amplification. TCRdb keeps only in-frame clones here, not all; method: immunoSEQ multiplex PCR. The V and J calls and clone size were taken over from that table, and D and trimming were inferred from the DNA. The data hold around 260,000 clones, with roughly nine tenths observed a single time. The chain links TRBV11-2 to TRBJ2-5; 9 nucleotides align to TRBD2. Source material: peripheral blood. The sequence was obtained from a woman aged 40 to 50 who had recovered from COVID-19. The CDR3 DNA reads TGTGCCAGCAGCTTAGGCGGGAGGGCCGAAGAGACCCAGTACTTC. Its translation: CASSLGGRAEETQYF.